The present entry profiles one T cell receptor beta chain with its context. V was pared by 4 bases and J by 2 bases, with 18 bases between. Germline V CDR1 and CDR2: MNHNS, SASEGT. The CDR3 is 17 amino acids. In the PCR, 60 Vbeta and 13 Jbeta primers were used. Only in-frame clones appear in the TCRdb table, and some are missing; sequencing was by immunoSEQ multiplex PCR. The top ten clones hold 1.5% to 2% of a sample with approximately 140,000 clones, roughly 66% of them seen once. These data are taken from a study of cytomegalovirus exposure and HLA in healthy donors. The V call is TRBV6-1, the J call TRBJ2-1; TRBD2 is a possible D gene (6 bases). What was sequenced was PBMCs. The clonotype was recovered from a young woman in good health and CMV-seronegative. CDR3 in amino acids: CASSAGRFGGPYNEQFF. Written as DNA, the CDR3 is TGTGCCAGCAGTGCGGGACGGTTCGGGGGTCCCTACAATGAGCAGTTCTTC.